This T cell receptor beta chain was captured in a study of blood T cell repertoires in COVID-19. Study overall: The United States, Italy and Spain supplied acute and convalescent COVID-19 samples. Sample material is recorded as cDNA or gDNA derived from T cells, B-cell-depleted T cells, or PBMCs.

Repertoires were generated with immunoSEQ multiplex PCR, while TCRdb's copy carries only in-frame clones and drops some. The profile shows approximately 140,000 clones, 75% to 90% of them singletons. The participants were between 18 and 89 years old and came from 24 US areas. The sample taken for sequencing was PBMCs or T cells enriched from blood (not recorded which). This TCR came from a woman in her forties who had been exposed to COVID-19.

CDR3 protein: CSVADRGPGNTIYF. In DNA, the CDR3 is TGCAGCGTTGCGGACAGGGGGCCTGGAAACACCATATATTTT. The genes are TRBV29-1 and TRBJ1-3; TRBD1 aligns across 11 bases. The germline CDR1 and CDR2 sequences are SQVTM and ANQGSEA. CDR3 size: 14 residues. The trim removed 4 bases at V and 2 bases at J, leaving 1 base unmatched.